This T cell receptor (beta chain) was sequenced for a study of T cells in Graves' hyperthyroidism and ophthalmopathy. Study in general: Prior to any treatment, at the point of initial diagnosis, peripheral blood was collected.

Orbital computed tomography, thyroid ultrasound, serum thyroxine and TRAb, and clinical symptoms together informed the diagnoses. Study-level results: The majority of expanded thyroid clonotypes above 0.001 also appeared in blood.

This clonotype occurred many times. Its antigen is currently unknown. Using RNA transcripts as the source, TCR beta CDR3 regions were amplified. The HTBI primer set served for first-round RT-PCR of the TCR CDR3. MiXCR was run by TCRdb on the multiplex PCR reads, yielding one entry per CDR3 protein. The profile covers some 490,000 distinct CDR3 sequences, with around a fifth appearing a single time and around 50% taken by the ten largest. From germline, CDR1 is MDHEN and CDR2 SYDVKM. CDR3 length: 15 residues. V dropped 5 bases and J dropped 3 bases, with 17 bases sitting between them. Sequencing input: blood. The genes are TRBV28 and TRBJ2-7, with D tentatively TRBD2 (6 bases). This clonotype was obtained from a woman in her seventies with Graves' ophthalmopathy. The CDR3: CASSNPKGGSYEQYF. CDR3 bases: TGTGCCAGCAGTAACCCTAAGGGAGGAAGCTACGAGCAGTACTTC.